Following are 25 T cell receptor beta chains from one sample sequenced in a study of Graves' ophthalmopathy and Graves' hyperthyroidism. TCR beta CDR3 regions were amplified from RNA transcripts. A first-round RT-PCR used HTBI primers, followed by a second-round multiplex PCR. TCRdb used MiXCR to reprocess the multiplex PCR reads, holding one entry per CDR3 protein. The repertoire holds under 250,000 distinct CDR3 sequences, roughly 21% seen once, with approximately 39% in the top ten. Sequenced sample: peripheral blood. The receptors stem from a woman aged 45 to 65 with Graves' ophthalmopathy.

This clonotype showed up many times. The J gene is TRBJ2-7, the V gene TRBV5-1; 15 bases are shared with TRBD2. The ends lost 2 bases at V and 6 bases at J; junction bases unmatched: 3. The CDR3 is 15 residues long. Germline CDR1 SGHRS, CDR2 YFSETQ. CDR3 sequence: CASSLWTSGRAEQYF. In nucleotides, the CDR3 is TGCGCCAGCAGCTTATGGACTAGCGGGAGGGCCGAGCAGTACTTC.

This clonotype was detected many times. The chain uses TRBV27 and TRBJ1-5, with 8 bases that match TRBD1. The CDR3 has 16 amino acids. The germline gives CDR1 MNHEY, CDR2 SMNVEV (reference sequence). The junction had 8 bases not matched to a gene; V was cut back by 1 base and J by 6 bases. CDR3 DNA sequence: TGTGCCAGCAGTTTATTAAGCGGGACAGGTCCTCAGCCCCAGCATTTT. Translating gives CASSLLSGTGPQPQHF.

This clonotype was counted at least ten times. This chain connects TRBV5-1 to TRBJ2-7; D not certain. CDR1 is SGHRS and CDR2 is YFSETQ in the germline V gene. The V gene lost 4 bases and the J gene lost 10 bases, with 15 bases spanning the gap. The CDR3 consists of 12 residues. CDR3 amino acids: CASSPAGEPQYF. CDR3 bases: TGCGCCAGCAGCCCCGCCGGTGAGCCCCAGTACTTC.

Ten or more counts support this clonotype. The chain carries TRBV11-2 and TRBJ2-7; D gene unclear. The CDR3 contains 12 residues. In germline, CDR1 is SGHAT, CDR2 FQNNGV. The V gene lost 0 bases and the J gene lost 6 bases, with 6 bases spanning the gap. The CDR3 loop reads CASSLDRIEQYF. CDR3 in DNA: TGTGCCAGCAGCTTAGATAGGATCGAGCAGTACTTC.

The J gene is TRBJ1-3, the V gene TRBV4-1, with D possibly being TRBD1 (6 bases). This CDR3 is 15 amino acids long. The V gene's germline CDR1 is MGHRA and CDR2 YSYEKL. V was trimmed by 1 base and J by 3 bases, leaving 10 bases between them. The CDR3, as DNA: TGCGCCAGCAGCCAAGGGACAGCGGGTGGAAACACCATATATTTT. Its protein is CASSQGTAGGNTIYF.

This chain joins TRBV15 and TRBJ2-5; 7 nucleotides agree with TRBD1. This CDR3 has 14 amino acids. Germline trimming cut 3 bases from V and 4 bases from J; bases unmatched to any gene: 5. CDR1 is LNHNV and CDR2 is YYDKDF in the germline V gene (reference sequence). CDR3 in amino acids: CATSRTGQTETQYF. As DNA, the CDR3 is TGTGCCACCAGCAGGACGGGACAGACAGAGACCCAGTACTTC.

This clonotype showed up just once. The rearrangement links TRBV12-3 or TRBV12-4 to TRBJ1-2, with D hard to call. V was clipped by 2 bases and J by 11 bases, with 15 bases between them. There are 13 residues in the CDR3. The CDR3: CASSLQAQHYYTF. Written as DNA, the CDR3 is TGTGCCAGCAGTTTACAGGCTCAGCACTATTACACCTTC.

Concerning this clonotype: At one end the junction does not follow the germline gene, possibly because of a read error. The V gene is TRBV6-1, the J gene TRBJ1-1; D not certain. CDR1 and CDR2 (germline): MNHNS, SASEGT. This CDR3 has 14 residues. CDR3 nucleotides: TGTGCCAGCAGTGAAGGGCGAAAGAACACTGAAGCTTTGTTT. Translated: CASSEGRKNTEALF.

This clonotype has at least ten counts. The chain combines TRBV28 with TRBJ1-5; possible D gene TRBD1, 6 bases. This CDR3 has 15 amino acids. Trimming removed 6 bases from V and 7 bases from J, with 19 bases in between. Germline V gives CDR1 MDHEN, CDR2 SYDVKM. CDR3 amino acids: CASSLWGARGQPQHF. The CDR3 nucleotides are TGTGCCAGCAGCCTGTGGGGGGCGCGGGGCCAGCCCCAGCATTTT.

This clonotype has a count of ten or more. DNA for the CDR3: TGTGCCAGCAGTCCATCAGGGTTGGGTTCGGAGCCCCAGCATTTT. Protein: CASSPSGLGSEPQHF. This chain joins TRBV27 and TRBJ1-5, with a tentative D call TRBD1 (5 bases). Germline-derived CDR1 and CDR2 are MNHEY and SMNVEV (reference sequence). The CDR3 consists of 15 residues. Trimming shortened V by 5 bases and J by 8 bases, and 19 bases separated the two germline ends.

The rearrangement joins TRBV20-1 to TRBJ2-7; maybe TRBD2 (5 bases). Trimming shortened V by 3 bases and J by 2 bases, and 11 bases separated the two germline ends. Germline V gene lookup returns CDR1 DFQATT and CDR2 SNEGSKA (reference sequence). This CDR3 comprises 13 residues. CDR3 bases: TGCAGTGCTAGTGGCAGCGGCACCTACGAGCAGTACTTC. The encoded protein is CSASGSGTYEQYF.

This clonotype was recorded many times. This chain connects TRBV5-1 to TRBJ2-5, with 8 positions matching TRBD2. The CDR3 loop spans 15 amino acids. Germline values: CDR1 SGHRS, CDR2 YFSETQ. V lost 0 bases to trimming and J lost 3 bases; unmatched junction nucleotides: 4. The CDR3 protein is CASSLETSGKETQYF. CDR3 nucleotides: TGCGCCAGCAGCTTGGAAACTAGCGGAAAAGAGACCCAGTACTTC.

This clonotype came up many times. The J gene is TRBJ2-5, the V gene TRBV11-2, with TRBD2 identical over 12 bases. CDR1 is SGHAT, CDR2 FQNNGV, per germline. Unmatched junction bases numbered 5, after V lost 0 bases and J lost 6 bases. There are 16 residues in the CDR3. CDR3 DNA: TGTGCCAGCAGCTTAGAAACTAGCGGGAGGTTTAAGACCCAGTACTTC. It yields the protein CASSLETSGRFKTQYF. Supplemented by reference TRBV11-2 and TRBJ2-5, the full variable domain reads EAGVAQSPRYKIIEKRQSVAFWCNPISGHATLYWYQQILGQGPKLLIQFQNNGVVDDSQLPKDRFSAERLKGVDSTLKIQPAKLEDSAVYLCASSLETSGRFKTQYFGPGTRLLVL.

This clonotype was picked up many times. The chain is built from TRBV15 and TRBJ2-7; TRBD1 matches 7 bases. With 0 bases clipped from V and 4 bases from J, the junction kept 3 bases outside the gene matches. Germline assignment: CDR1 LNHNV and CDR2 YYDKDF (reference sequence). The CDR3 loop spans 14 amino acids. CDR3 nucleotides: TGTGCCACCAGCAGAGAAGGGGGCGTTTACGAGCAGTACTTC. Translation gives CATSREGGVYEQYF. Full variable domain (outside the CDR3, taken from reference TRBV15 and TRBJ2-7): DAMVIQNPRYQVTQFGKPVTLSCSQTLNHNVMYWYQQKSSQAPKLLFHYYDKDFNNEADTPDNFQSRRPNTSFCFLDIRSPGLGDTAMYLCATSREGGVYEQYFGPGTRLTVT.

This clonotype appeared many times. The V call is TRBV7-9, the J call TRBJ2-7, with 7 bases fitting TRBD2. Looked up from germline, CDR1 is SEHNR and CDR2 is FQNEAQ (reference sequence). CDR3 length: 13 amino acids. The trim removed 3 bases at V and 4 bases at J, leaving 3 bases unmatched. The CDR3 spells CASSLPSGYEQYF. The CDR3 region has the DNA TGTGCCAGCAGCTTGCCTAGCGGTTACGAGCAGTACTTC. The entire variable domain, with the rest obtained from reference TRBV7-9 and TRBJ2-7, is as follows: DTGVSQNPRHKITKRGQNVTFRCDPISEHNRLYWYRQTLGQGPEFLTYFQNEAQLEKSRLLSDRFSAERPKGSFSTLEIQRTEQGDSAMYLCASSLPSGYEQYFGPGTRLTVT.

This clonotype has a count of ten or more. The CDR3 reads CASSLLQRRRETQYF. The CDR3 DNA reads as TGTGCCAGCAGCTTATTACAGCGGAGAAGGGAGACCCAGTACTTC. The genes are TRBV7-9 and TRBJ2-5, with D perhaps matching TRBD2 (5 bases). Looked up from germline, CDR1 is SEHNR and CDR2 is FQNEAQ (reference sequence). Trimming stripped 2 bases from V and 5 bases from J, with 15 bases between. The CDR3 sequence is 15 residues long.

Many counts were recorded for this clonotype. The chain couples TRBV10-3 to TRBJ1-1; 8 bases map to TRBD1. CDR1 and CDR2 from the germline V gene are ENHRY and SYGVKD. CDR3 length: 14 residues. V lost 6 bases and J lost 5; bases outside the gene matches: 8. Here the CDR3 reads CAISYGTGGTEAFF. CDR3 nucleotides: TGTGCCATCAGCTACGGGACAGGCGGGACTGAAGCTTTCTTT.

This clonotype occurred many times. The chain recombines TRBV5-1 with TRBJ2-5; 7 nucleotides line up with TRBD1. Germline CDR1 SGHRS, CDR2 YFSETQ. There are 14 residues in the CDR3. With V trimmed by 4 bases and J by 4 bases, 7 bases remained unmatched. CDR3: CASSVGQVGETQYF. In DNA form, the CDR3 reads TGCGCCAGCAGCGTCGGACAGGTCGGAGAGACCCAGTACTTC.

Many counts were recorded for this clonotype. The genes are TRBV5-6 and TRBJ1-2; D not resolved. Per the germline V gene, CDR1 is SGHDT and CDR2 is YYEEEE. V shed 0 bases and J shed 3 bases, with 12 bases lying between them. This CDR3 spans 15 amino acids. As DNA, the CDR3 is TGTGCCAGCAGCTTGGGGCCAGGCGTACACTATGGCTACACCTTC. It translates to CASSLGPGVHYGYTF.

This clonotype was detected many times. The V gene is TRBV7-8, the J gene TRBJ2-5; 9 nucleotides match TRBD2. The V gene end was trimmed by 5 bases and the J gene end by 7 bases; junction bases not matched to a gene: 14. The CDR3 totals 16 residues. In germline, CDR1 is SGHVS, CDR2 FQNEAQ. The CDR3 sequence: CASSLGLAGGGGTQYF. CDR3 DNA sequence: TGTGCCAGCAGCCTAGGACTCGCCGGCGGGGGGGGGACCCAGTACTTC.

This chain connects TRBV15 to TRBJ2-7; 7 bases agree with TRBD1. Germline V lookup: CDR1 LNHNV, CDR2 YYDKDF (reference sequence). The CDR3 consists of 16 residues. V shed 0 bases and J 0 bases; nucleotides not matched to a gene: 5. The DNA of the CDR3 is TGTGCCACCAGCAGAGATTCCGGGACAGCCTCCTACGAGCAGTACTTC. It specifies CATSRDSGTASYEQYF.

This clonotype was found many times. CDR3 protein: CASSRTDGRALYEQYF. The CDR3 DNA sequence: TGTGCCAGCAGCCGAACGGACGGGAGGGCCCTGTACGAGCAGTACTTC. The chain uses TRBV14 and TRBJ2-7; 8 bases fit TRBD2. The CDR3 covers 16 residues. V lost 4 bases and J lost 4; bases outside the gene matches: 12. Germline loops: CDR1 SGHDN, CDR2 FVKESK.

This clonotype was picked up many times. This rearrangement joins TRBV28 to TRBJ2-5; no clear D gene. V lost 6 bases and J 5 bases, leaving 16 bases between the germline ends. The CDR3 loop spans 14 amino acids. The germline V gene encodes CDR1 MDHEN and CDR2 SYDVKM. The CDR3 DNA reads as TGTGCCAGCAGCCTTCCCTCCCTCCAGGAGACCCAGTACTTC. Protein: CASSLPSLQETQYF.

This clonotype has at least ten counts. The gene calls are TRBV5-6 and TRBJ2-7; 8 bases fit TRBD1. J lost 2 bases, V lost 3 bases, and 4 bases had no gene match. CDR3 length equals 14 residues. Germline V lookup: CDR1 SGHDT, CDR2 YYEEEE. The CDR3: CASSSPQGAYEQYF. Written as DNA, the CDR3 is TGTGCCAGCAGCTCCCCACAGGGGGCCTACGAGCAGTACTTC.

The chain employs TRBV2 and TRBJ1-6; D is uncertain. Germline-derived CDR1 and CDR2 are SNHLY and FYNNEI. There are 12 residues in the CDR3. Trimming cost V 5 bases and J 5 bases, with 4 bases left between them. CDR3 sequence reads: CASSHNNSPLHF. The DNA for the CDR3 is TGTGCCAGCAGTCATAATAATTCACCCCTCCACTTT.